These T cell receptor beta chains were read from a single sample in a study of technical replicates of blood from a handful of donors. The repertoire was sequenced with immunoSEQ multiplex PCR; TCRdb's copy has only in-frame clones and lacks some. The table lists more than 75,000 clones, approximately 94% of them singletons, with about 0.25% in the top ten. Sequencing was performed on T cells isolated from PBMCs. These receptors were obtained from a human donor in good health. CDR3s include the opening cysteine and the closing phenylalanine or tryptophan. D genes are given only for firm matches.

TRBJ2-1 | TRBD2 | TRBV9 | TGTGCCAGCAGCACGACCGGGACTAGTAGCGATGAGCAGTTCTTC | CASSTTGTSSDEQFF
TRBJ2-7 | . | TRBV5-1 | TGCGCCAGCAGCCCCTATTTCTCCTACGAGCAGTACTTC | CASSPYFSYEQYF
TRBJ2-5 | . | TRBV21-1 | TGTGCCAGCAGCAAGGGAGGGGCCAAAGAGACCCAGTACTTC | CASSKGGAKETQYF
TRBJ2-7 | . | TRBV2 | TGTGCCAGCAGTGAACGGTGGACAGCATTTTCCTACGAGCAGTACTTC | CASSERWTAFSYEQYF
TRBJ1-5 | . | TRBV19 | TGTGCCAGTAGCACAGGGTCTAATCAGCCCCAGCATTTT | CASSTGSNQPQHF
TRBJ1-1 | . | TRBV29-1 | TGCAGCGTTGAAGAGGCAGTAGGAACAGGCGTCACTGAAGCTTTCTTT | CSVEEAVGTGVTEAFF
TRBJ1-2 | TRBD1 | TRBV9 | TGTGCCAGCAGCGGGCGACAGGGGAACGGTGGGTATGGCTACACCTTC | CASSGRQGNGGYGYTF
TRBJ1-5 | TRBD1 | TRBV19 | TGTGCCAGTAGTCCCCGGACAGGGTTTTATGTTCAGCCCCAGCATTTT | CASSPRTGFYVQPQHF
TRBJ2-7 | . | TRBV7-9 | TGTGCCAGCAGCTCGAGCTCCTACGAGCAGTACTTC | CASSSSSYEQYF
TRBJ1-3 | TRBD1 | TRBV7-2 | TGTGCCAGCAGCACCGCAGGGGGCTCTGGAAACACCATATATTTT | CASSTAGGSGNTIYF
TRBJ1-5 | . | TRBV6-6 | TGTGCCAGCAATCCGGGAAATAGCAATCAGCCCCAGCATTTT | CASNPGNSNQPQHF
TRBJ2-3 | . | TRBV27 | TGTGCCAGCAGTTCCCTGGGGAGCCGCACAGATACGCAGTATTTT | CASSSLGSRTDTQYF
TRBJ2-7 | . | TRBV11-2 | TGTGCCAGCAGCTCTACGCCGACAGCGGGTGGCGAGCAGTACTTC | CASSSTPTAGGEQYF
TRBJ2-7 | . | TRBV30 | TGTGCCTGGAGTGTAGGTCAGGGTGGGAACGAGCAGTACTTC | CAWSVGQGGNEQYF
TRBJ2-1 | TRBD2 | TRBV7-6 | TGTGCCAGCAGCTTATGGACTAGCGGGGGGACTTACAATGAGCAGTTCTTC | CASSLWTSGGTYNEQFF
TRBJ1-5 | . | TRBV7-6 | TGTGCCAGCAGCTTACAGGGACAGCCCCAGCATTTT | CASSLQGQPQHF
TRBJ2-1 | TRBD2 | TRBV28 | TGTGCCACCACATTGACTAGCGGGATTGATAATGAGCAGTTCTTC | CATTLTSGIDNEQFF